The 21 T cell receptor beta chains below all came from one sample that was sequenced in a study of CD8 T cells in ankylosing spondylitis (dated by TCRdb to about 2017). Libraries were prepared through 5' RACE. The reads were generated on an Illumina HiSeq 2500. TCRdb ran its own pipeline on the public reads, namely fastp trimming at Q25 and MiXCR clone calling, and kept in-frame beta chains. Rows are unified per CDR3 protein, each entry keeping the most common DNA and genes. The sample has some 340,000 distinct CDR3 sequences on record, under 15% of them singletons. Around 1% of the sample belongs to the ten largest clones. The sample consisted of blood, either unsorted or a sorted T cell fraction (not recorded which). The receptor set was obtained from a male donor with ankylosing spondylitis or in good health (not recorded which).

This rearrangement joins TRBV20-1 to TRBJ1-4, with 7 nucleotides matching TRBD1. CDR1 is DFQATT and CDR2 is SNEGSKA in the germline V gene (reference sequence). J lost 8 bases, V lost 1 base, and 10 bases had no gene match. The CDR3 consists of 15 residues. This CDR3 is CSARARGAGYEKLFF. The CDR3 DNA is TGCAGTGCTAGAGCCAGGGGGGCAGGGTACGAAAAACTGTTTTTT.

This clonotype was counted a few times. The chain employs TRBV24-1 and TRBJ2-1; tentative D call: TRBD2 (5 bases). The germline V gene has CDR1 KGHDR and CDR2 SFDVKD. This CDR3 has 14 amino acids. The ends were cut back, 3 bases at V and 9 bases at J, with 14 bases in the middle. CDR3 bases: TGTGCCACCAGTGATCCCAAACGGACTGCTGAGCAGTTCTTC. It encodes CATSDPKRTAEQFF.

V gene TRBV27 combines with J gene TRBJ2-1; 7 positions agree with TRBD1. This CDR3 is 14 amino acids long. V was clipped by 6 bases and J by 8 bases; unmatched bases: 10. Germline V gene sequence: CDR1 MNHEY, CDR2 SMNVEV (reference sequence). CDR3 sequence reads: CASRRKQGLDEQFF. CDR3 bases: TGTGCCAGCAGACGCAAACAGGGGTTGGATGAGCAGTTCTTC.

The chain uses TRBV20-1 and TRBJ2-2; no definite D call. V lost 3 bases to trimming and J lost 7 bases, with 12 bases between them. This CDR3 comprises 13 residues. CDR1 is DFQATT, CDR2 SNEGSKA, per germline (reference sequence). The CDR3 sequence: CSASGRTGGELFF. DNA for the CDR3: TGCAGTGCTAGTGGACGGACGGGCGGGGAGCTGTTTTTT.

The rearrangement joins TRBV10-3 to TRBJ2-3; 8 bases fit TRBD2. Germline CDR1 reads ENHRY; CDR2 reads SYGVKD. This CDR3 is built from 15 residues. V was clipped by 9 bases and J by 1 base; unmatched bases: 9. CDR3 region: CAIALTSDGTDTQYF. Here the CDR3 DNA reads TGTGCCATAGCCTTGACTAGCGATGGCACAGATACGCAGTATTTT.

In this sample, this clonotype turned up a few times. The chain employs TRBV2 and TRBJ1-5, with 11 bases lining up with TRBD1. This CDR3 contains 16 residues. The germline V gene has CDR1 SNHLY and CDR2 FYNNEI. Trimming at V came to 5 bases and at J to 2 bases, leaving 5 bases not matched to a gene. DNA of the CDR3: TGTGCCAGCAGTAGGGGGACAGGGGGACGCAATCAGCCCCAGCATTTT. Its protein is CASSRGTGGRNQPQHF.

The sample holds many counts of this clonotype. The CDR3 nucleotides are TGCAGTTTGACCCTAGAAACGGATACGCAGTATTTT. This codes for CSLTLETDTQYF. J is TRBJ2-3 and V is TRBV20-1; D is undetermined. V was clipped by 8 bases and J by 6 bases, with 15 bases between them. Germline V gives CDR1 DFQATT, CDR2 SNEGSKA (reference sequence). The CDR3 contains 12 residues.

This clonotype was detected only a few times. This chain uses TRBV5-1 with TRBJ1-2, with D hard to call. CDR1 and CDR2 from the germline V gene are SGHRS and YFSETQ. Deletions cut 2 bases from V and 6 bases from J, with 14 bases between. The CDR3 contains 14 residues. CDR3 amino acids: CASSLGDAINGYTF. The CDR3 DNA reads TGCGCCAGCAGCTTAGGCGACGCCATTAATGGCTACACCTTC.

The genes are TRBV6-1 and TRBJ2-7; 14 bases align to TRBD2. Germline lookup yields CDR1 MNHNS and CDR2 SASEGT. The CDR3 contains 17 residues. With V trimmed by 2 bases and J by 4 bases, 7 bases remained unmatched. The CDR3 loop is CASSEIRLAGGGYEQYF. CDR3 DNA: TGTGCCAGCAGTGAAATCAGACTAGCGGGAGGGGGGTACGAGCAGTACTTC.

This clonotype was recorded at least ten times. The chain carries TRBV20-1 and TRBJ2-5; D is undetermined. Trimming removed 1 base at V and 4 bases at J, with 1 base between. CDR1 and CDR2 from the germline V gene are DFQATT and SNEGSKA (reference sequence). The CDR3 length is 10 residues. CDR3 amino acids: CSARGETQYF. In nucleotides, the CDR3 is TGCAGTGCTAGAGGAGAGACCCAGTACTTC.

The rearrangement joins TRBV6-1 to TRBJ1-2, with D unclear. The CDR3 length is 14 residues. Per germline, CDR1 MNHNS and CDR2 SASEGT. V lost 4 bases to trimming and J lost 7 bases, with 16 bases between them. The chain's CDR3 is CASSVGVGNGGYTF. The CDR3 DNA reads TGTGCCAGCAGTGTCGGTGTGGGGAACGGTGGCTACACCTTC.

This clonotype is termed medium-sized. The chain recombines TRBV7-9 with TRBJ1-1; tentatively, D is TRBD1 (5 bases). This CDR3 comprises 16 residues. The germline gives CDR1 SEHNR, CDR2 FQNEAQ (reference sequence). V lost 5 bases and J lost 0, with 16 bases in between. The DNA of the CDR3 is TGTGCCAGCAGCCTTTACCCCGGGACGGTGAACACTGAAGCTTTCTTT. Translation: CASSLYPGTVNTEAFF.

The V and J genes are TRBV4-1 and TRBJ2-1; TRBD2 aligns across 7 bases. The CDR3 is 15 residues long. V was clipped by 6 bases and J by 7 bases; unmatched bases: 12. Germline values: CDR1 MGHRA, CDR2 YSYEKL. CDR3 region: CASRTLAVGGNEQFF. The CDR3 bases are TGCGCCAGCAGAACTCTAGCGGTGGGTGGGAATGAGCAGTTCTTC.

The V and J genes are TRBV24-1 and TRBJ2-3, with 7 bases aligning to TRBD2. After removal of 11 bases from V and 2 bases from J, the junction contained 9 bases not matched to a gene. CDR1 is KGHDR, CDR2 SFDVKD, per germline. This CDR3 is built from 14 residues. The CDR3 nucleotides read TGTGCCATCCCTGTGGGAGGGGTCACAGATACGCAGTATTTT. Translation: CAIPVGGVTDTQYF.

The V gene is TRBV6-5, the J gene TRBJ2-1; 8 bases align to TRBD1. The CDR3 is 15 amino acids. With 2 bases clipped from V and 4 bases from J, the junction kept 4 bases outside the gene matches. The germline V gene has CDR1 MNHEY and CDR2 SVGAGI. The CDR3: CASSYSRDRYNEQFF. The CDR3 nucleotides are TGTGCCAGCAGTTACAGCCGGGACAGGTACAATGAGCAGTTCTTC.

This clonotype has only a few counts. CDR3 protein: CASSLSGGTSTDTQYF. As DNA, the CDR3 is TGTGCCAGCAGCCTGTCTGGGGGGACTAGCACAGATACGCAGTATTTT. The chain uses TRBV4-2 and TRBJ2-3, with D possibly matching TRBD2 (6 bases). The ends were cut back, 4 bases at V and 0 bases at J, with 14 bases in the middle. Germline-derived CDR1 and CDR2 are LGHNA and YNFKEQ. The CDR3 consists of 16 residues.

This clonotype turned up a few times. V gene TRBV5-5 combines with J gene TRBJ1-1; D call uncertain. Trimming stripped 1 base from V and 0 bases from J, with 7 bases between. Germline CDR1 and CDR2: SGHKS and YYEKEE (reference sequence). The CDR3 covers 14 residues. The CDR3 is CASSLFSMNTEAFF. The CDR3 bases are TGTGCCAGCAGCTTGTTCAGCATGAACACTGAAGCTTTCTTT.

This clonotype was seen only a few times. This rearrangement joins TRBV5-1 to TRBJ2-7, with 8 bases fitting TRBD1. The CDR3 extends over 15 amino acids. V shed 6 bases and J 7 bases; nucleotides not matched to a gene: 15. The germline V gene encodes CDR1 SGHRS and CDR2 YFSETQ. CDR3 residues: CASTPGWGQVREQYF. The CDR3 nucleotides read TGCGCCAGCACACCTGGGTGGGGACAGGTAAGGGAGCAGTACTTC. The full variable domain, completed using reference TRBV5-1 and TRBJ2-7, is KAGVTQTPRYLIKTRGQQVTLSCSPISGHRSVSWYQQTPGQGLQFLFEYFSETQRNKGNFPGRFSGRQFSNSRSEMNVSTLELGDSALYLCASTPGWGQVREQYFGPGTRLTVT.

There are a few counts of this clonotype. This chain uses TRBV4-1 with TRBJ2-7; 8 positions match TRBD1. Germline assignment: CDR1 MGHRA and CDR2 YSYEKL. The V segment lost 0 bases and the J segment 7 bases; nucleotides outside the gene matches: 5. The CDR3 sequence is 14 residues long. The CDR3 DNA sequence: TGCGCCAGCAGCCAAGAAGGCACAGGGGGTGAGCAGTACTTC. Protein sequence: CASSQEGTGGEQYF.

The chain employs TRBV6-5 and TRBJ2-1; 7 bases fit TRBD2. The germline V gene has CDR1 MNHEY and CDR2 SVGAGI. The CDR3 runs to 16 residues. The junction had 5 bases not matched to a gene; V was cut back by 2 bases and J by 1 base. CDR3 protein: CASSYASGQSYNEQFF. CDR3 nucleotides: TGTGCCAGCAGTTACGCTAGCGGCCAGTCCTACAATGAGCAGTTCTTC.

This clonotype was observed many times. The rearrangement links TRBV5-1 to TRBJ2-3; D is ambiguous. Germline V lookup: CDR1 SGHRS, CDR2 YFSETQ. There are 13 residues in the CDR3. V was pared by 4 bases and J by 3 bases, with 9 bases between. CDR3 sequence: CASSPGATDTQYF. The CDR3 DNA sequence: TGCGCCAGCAGCCCAGGAGCGACAGATACGCAGTATTTT.